These 8 T cell receptor beta chains were all obtained from the same sample, sequenced in a study of early stage breast cancer tumors (dated by TCRdb to about 2017). Libraries were prepared through the immunoSEQ multiplex PCR assay. In its TCRdb copy, this immuneACCESS table keeps in-frame sequences only and misses some clones. Where compared with another copy, unresolved V genes explain less than half of these, and the others have no known cause. This sample holds fewer than 70,000 clones; about 74% were observed only once. The top ten clonotypes cover roughly 3.4% of the sample. Input material: blood. These receptors all stem from a person aged 30-39 years with breast cancer.

The chain recombines TRBV7-9 with TRBJ2-3; D remains unclear. This CDR3 comprises 11 residues. The ends were cut back, 6 bases at V and 3 bases at J, with 4 bases in the middle. The germline V gene encodes CDR1 SEHNR and CDR2 FQNEAQ (reference sequence). DNA of the CDR3: TGTGCCAGCAGTTTAACAGATACGCAGTATTTT. Its protein product is CASSLTDTQYF. The full variable domain, its missing parts supplied by reference TRBV7-9 and TRBJ2-3, is DTGVSQNPRHKITKRGQNVTFRCDPISEHNRLYWYRQTLGQGPEFLTYFQNEAQLEKSRLLSDRFSAERPKGSFSTLEIQRTEQGDSAMYLCASSLTDTQYFGPGTRLTVL.

V usage is TRBV7-2 and J usage is TRBJ1-2; D gene uncertain. The CDR3 length is 14 residues. Germline V lookup: CDR1 SGHTA, CDR2 FQGNSA. V was cut by 8 bases and J by 5 bases, with 18 bases left in between. CDR3 sequence reads: CASQLRRSDYGYTF. The DNA for the CDR3 is TGTGCCAGCCAGCTTAGAAGGTCAGATTATGGCTACACCTTC.

The V and J genes are TRBV5-1 and TRBJ2-2; D is uncertain. CDR1 and CDR2 from the germline V gene are SGHRS and YFSETQ. Trimming took off 1 base at V and 4 bases at J, with 11 bases between the two ends. The CDR3 spans 15 residues. The CDR3 protein is CASSLNGRITGELFF. For the CDR3, the DNA is TGCGCCAGCAGCTTGAACGGTCGGATCACCGGGGAGCTGTTTTTT.

J is TRBJ2-7 and V is TRBV29-1; perhaps TRBD2 as D (7 bases). The CDR3 has 13 residues. V lost 7 bases and J 5 bases, leaving 18 bases between the germline ends. In germline, CDR1 is SQVTM, CDR2 ANQGSEA. This CDR3 reads CSAEGGRAHEQYF. As DNA, the CDR3 is TGCAGCGCCGAGGGGGGGCGAGCCCACGAGCAGTACTTC.

The rearrangement uses TRBV19 and TRBJ2-1; the D is unclear. V dropped 3 bases and J dropped 5 bases, with 8 bases sitting between them. In germline, CDR1 is LNHDA, CDR2 SQIVND (reference sequence). The CDR3 totals 13 residues. CDR3 nucleotides: TGTGCCAGTAGTATCAGGAAGAACAATGAGCAGTTCTTC. This encodes CASSIRKNNEQFF.

This chain joins TRBV4-3 and TRBJ2-7; D is undetermined. The ends were cut back, 3 bases at V and 6 bases at J, with 21 bases in the middle. This CDR3 region has 16 residues. The germline CDR1 and CDR2 sequences are LGHNA and YSLEER. CDR3 nucleotide sequence: TGCGCCAGCAGCCAGGACCGGGCAGCGCGTCCCCTCGAGCAGTACTTC. Translating it yields CASSQDRAARPLEQYF.

This chain connects TRBV25-1 to TRBJ1-5, with 8 bases identical to TRBD1. The germline V gene has CDR1 MGHDK and CDR2 SYGVNS. Losses at the gene ends were 4 bases for V and 4 bases for J; bases not matched to a gene: 9. There are 16 residues in the CDR3. The CDR3 loop reads CASSAHGQGLNQPQHF. The CDR3 DNA follows: TGTGCCAGCAGTGCCCACGGACAGGGTCTTAATCAGCCCCAGCATTTT.

The gene calls are TRBV9 and TRBJ1-1; the D is unclear. Trimming took 0 bases from V and 7 from J, leaving 16 bases between them. The CDR3 totals 15 residues. Per the germline V gene, CDR1 is SGDLS and CDR2 is YYNGEE. In DNA, the CDR3 is TGTGCCAGCAGCGTAGACCCCTTCGCAGGTAATGAAGCTTTCTTT. It codes for CASSVDPFAGNEAFF.